The rows below give T cell receptor beta chains drawn from one sample of a study of response to subunit inactivated influenza vaccine. Using its own MiXCR run on the RT-PCR reads, TCRdb lists one record per CDR3 protein. The table records around 200,000 distinct CDR3 sequences, around 9% of them present only once. Material: non-naive T cells sorted from PBMCs, obtained on the day of vaccination. These receptors were collected from a middle-aged man who received an inactivated influenza vaccine. The CDR3 runs from the conserved cysteine through the conserved F or W. A D gene is named only where the DNA matches it firmly. The listing skips clone size in some rows; elsewhere it reads once, few, many or a size class.

V gene	J gene	clone size	D gene	CDR3 DNA	CDR3 protein
TRBV6-5	TRBJ2-6	NA	NA	TGTGCCAGCAGTTACGGACCTCAGTCCAACGTCCTGACTTTC	CASSYGPQSNVLTF
TRBV11-2	TRBJ2-2	NA	NA	TGTGCCAGCAGCTTAGGGTCCTGGGAGCTGTTTTTT	CASSLGSWELFF
TRBV12-3/TRBV12-4	TRBJ2-1	NA	TRBD2	TGTGCCAGCAGTTTAACGGGAGGTCAGCAGTTCTTC	CASSLTGGQQFF
TRBV7-9	TRBJ2-4	many	TRBD2	TGTGCCAGCAGCCAATCGGGGGGGGCCAAAAACATTCAGTACTTC	CASSQSGGAKNIQYF
TRBV20-1	TRBJ1-2	NA	NA	TGCAGTGCTAGAGAGCCCCCAAGACTCCTAGTAGGGTATGGCTACACCTTC	CSAREPPRLLVGYGYTF
TRBV7-7	TRBJ2-5	few	NA	TGTGCCAGCAGCTTAGGGAGGACAGTCCTGAAAGAGACCCAGTACTTC	CASSLGRTVLKETQYF
TRBV4-1	TRBJ2-3	NA	NA	TGCGCCAGCAGCCAAGAGGTCCCAGATACGCAGTATTTT	CASSQEVPDTQYF
TRBV20-1	TRBJ2-1	few	NA	TGCAGTGCTAGCCGGGCCCCGAGTGAGCAGTTCTTC	CSASRAPSEQFF
TRBV10-3	TRBJ2-2	many	NA	TGTGCCATCAGTGTGACTCGGAACACCGGGGAGCTGTTTTTT	CAISVTRNTGELFF
TRBV7-2	TRBJ2-5	NA	NA	TGTGCCAGCAGCTTGCAGGGGGGCCGGGGAGAGACCCAGTACTTC	CASSLQGGRGETQYF
TRBV6-1	TRBJ1-5	many	NA	TGTGCCAGCAGTGAACAGGGTAGAGGTCAGCCCCAGCATTTT	CASSEQGRGQPQHF
TRBV5-1	TRBJ2-5	NA	NA	TGCGCCAGCAGCAGGGGCGACAACCAAGAGACCCAGTACTTC	CASSRGDNQETQYF
TRBV20-1	TRBJ2-3	NA	TRBD2	TGCAGTGCCGGGAGGTTTGGGGGGACGGATACGCAGTATTTT	CSAGRFGGTDTQYF
TRBV20-1	TRBJ2-7	few	TRBD2	TGCAGTGCGCGTAAACTAGCGGGAGCGTATATGGGCGAGCAGTACTTC	CSARKLAGAYMGEQYF
TRBV11-2	TRBJ2-2	NA	NA	TGTGCCAGCAGCTTAGCAACAGGGCCCGCCGGGGAGCTGTTTTTT	CASSLATGPAGELFF
TRBV18	TRBJ2-3	few	NA	TGTGCCAGCTCACCACCGGCCACCACAGATACGCAGTATTTT	CASSPPATTDTQYF
TRBV20-1	TRBJ1-2	NA	NA	TGCAGTGAGGAATATGGCTACACCTTC	CSEEYGYTF
TRBV20-1	TRBJ1-5	few	NA	TGCAGTGCTAGGGGGGGAGGGGACAATCAGCCCCAGCATTTT	CSARGGGDNQPQHF
TRBV7-9	TRBJ2-1	many	TRBD2	TGTGCCAGCAGCTCAGCGGGAGGGTACTACAATGAGCAGTTCTTC	CASSSAGGYYNEQFF
TRBV7-2	TRBJ2-7	NA	NA	TGTGCCAGCAGCTTAGAGCCGGATTCCGAGCAGTACTTC	CASSLEPDSEQYF
TRBV4-3	TRBJ1-1	NA	NA	TGCGCCAGCAGCCAAGACGCGGGGGTGACTGAAGCTTTCTTT	CASSQDAGVTEAFF